This T cell receptor (beta chain) came from a study of technical replicates of blood from a few donors. Some clones are missing from TCRdb's copy, which holds only in-frame ones; the method was immunoSEQ multiplex PCR. The top ten hold approximately 0.21% of the sample, which has fewer than 110,000 clones, 96% seen once. The CDR3 covers 14 residues. The ends lost 7 bases at V and 6 bases at J; junction bases unmatched: 11. Germline CDR1 MDHEN, CDR2 SYDVKM. V usage is TRBV28 and J usage is TRBJ2-7; 8 bases line up with TRBD1. This receptor was obtained from a human donor in good health. The specimen was T cells isolated from PBMCs. The CDR3 sequence: CASMAPTGVGEQYF. CDR3 coding DNA: TGTGCCAGCATGGCACCGACAGGGGTAGGCGAGCAGTACTTC.